This entry features one T cell receptor beta chain sequence. Its antigen remains unidentified. Here immunoSEQ multiplex PCR was the method, and the copy in TCRdb shows in-frame clones only, minus some. Of roughly 120,000 clones in the sample, around 82% were seen once. These data are taken from a study of T cell responses to AZD1222 COVID-19 vaccine. Whole-study results and caveats: Repertoires were obtained only post-peak T cell response. Nearly half of spike-specific TCRs reportedly target unmutated variant regions. The breadth and depth of Spike-specific TCRs increased once two AZD1222 doses had been given.

Per the germline V gene, CDR1 is LGHNA and CDR2 is YNFKEQ. The CDR3 is 14 residues long. V lost 0 bases and J lost 10, with 10 bases in between. The sequencing here drew on peripheral blood, taken on day 0 of AZD1222 vaccination. The sequence was collected from an adult in good health. The chain is built from TRBV4-2 and TRBJ1-6; unclear D gene. The CDR3 loop is CASSQEVTSSPLHF. In DNA, the CDR3 is TGTGCCAGCAGCCAAGAAGTCACATCCTCACCCCTCCACTTT.